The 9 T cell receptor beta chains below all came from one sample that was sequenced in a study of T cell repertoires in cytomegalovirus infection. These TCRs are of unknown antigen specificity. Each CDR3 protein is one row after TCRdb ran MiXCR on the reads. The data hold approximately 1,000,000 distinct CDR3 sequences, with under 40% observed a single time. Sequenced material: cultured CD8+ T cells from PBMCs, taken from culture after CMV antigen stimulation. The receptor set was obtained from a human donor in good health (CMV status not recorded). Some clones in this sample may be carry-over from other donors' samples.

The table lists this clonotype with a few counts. The CDR3 reads CASSPPRGPYNEQFF. DNA for the CDR3: TGTGCCAGCTCACCACCGAGGGGCCCCTACAATGAGCAGTTCTTC. V is TRBV18 and J is TRBJ2-1; D is tentatively TRBD1 or TRBD2 (5 bases each). Trimming removed 0 bases at V and 2 bases at J, with 8 bases between. There are 15 residues in the CDR3. The V gene's germline CDR1 is KGHSH and CDR2 LQKENI.

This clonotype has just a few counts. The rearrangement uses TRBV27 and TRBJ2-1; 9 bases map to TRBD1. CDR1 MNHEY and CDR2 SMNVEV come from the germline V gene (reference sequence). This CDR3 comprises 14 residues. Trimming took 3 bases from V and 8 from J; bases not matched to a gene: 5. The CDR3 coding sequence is TGTGCCAGCAGTTTGACCCGGACAGGGGATGAGCAGTTCTTC. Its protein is CASSLTRTGDEQFF.

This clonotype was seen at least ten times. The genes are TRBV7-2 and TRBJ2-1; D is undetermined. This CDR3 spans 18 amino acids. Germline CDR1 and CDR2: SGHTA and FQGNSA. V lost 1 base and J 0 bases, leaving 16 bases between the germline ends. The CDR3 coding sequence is TGTGCCAGCAGCTTAGGGTTCACAGTCCATCACTCCTACAATGAGCAGTTCTTC. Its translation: CASSLGFTVHHSYNEQFF.

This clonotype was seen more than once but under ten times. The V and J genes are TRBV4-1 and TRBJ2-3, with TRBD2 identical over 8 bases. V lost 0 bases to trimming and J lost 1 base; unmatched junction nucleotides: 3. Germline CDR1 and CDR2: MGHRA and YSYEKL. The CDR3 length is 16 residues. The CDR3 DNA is TGCGCCAGCAGCCAAGACACCGGGGGGGGCACAGATACGCAGTATTTT. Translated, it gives CASSQDTGGGTDTQYF.

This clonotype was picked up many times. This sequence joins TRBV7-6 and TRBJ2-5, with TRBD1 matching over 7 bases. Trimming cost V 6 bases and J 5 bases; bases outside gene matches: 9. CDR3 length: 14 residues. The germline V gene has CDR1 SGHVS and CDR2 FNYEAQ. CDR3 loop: CASRRDRVEETQYF. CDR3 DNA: TGTGCCAGCAGGCGAGACAGGGTCGAGGAGACCCAGTACTTC.

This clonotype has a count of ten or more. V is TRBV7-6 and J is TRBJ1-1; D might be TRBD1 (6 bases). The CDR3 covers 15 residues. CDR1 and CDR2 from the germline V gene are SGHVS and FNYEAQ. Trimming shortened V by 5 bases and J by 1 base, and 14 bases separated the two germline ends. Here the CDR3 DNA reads TGTGCCAGCAGCCACGGACAGTTAGGGAACACTGAAGCTTTCTTT. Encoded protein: CASSHGQLGNTEAFF.

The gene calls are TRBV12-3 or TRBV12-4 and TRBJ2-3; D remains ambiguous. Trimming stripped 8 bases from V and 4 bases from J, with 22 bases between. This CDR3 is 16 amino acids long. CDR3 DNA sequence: TGTGCCAGCGGGTTCCTAGTAATCGGTAACGCAGATACGCAGTATTTT. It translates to CASGFLVIGNADTQYF.

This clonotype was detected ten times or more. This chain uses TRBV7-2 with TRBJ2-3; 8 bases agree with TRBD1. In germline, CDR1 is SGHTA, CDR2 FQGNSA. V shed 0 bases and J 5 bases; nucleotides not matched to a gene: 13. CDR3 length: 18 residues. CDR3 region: CASSLALFIQGAGDTQYF. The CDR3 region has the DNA TGTGCCAGCAGCTTAGCGCTTTTCATTCAGGGGGCCGGAGATACGCAGTATTTT. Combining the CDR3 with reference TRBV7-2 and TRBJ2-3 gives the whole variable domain GAGVSQSPSNKVTEKGKDVELRCDPISGHTALYWYRQSLGQGLEFLIYFQGNSAPDKSGLPSDRFSAERTGGSVSTLTIQRTQQEDSAVYLCASSLALFIQGAGDTQYFGPGTRLTVL.

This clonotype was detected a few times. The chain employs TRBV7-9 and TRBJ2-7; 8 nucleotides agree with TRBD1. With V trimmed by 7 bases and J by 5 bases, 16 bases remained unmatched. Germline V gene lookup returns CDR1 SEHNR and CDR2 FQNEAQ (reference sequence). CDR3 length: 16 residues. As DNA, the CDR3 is TGTGCCAGCATTCGCTCTAGGGGACAGGCGCTCGACGAGCAGTACTTC. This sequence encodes CASIRSRGQALDEQYF.